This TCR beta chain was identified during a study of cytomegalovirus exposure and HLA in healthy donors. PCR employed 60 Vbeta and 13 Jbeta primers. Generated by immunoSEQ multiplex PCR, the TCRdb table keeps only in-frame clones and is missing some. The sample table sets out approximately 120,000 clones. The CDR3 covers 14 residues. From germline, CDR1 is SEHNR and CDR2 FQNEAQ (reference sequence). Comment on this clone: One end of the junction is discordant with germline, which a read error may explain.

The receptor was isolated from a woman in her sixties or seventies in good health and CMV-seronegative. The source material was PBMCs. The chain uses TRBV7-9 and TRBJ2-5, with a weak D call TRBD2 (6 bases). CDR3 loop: CASSFFNPGETRYF. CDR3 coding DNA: TGTGCCAGCAGCTTTTTCAATCCGGGAGAGACCCGGTACTTC.